The source of this T cell receptor beta chain is a study of T cell clones after liver transplantation. Across the whole study: TCRbeta sequencing after a pre-transplant mixed lymphocyte reaction identified graft-donor-reactive clones, later tracked in post-transplant blood. Subjects received no induction therapy and standard immunosuppression until randomization at 12-24 months post-transplant. Regarding the study as a whole: The donor-reactive repertoire was only partly measurable in a couple of subjects, lacking donor cells. Migration into the graft, not deletion, may explain lost graft donor-reactive T cells.

This table comes from immunoSEQ multiplex PCR, and its TCRdb copy is limited to in-frame clones, with some not included. In the table there are 68,000 or so clones, 80% to 95% of which are singletons. The CDR3 sequence is 13 residues long. Trimming stripped 0 bases from V and 8 bases from J, with 9 bases between. CDR1 SNHLY and CDR2 FYNNEI come from the germline V gene. Sample share makes this clone medium-sized. The antigen is not known. The specimen comprised CD4+ T cells from blood, sampled approximately 25 months after liver transplant. The clonotype comes from a human patient who received a liver transplant. Some T cells may be the graft donor's. The chain couples TRBV2 to TRBJ2-3; the D gene could be TRBD1 or TRBD2 (5 bases each). The CDR3 is CASSEADGGTQYF. The CDR3 nucleotides are TGTGCCAGCAGTGAAGCCGATGGGGGTACGCAGTATTTT.